This TCR beta chain emerged from a study of CD8 T cells in ankylosing spondylitis. The germline V and J ends were trimmed by 6 bases and 4 bases, with 16 bases remaining between them. Per germline, CDR1 SGHTA and CDR2 FQGNSA. This CDR3 has 14 amino acids. This clonotype has more than one count but fewer than ten. The antigen remains unidentified. Study-level findings and limits: Certain motif variants had earlier been reported in reactive arthritis synovial fluid and blood.

TCRdb reprocessed the 5' RACE reads with MiXCR, giving one entry per CDR3 protein. Found here are 110,000 to 150,000 distinct CDR3 sequences, 7% to 10% of them singletons; the top ten hold under 7.5%. The chain couples TRBV7-2 to TRBJ2-7; D not certain. Sequencing was carried out using synovial fluid, either unsorted or a sorted T cell fraction (not recorded which). The clonotype comes from a male donor with ankylosing spondylitis. In DNA form, the CDR3 reads TGTGCCAGCAGAGCCGGCGGACCTACGTACGAGCAGTACTTC. Amino acid sequence: CASRAGGPTYEQYF. Drawing the rest from reference TRBV7-2 and TRBJ2-7, the complete variable domain is GAGVSQSPSNKVTEKGKDVELRCDPISGHTALYWYRQSLGQGLEFLIYFQGNSAPDKSGLPSDRFSAERTGGSVSTLTIQRTQQEDSAVYLCASRAGGPTYEQYFGPGTRLTVT.